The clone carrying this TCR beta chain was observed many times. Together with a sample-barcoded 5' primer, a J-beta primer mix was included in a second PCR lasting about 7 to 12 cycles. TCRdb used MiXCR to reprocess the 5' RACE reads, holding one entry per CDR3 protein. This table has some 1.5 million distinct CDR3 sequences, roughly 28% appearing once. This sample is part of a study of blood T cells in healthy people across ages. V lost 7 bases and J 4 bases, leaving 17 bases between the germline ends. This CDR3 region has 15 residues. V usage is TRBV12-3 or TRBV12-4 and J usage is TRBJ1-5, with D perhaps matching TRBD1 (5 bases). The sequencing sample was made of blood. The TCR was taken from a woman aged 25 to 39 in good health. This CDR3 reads CASTLPDSVNQPQHF. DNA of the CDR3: TGTGCCAGCACCCTTCCTGACAGTGTTAATCAGCCCCAGCATTTT.